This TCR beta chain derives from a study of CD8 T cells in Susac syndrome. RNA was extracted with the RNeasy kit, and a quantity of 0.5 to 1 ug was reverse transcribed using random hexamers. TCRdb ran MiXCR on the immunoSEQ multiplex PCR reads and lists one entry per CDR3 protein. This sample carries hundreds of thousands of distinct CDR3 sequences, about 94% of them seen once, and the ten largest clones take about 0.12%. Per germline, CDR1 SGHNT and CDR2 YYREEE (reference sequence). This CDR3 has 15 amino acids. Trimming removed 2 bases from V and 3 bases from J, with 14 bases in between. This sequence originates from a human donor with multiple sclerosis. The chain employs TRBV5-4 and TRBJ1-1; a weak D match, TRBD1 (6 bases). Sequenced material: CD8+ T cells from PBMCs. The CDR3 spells CASSFGWEGDTEAFF. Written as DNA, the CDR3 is TGTGCCAGCAGCTTTGGGTGGGAGGGGGACACTGAAGCTTTCTTT.